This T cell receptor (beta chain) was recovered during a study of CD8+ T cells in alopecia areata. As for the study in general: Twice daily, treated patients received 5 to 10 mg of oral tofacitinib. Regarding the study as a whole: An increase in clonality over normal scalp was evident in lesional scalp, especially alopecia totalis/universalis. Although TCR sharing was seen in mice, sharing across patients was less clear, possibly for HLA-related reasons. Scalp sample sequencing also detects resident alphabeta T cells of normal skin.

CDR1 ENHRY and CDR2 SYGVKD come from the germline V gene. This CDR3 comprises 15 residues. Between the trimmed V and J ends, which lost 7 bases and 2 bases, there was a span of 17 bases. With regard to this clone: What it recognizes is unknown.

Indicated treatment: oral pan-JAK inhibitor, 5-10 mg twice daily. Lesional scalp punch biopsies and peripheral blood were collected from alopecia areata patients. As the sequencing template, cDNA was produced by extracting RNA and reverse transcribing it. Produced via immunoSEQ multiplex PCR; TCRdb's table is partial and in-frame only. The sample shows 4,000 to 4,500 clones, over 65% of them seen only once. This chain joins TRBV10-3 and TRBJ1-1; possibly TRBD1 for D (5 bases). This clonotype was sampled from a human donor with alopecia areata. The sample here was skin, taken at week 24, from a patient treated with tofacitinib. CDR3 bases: TGTGCCATCAAAGATGGGGCGAGACATAACACTGAAGCTTTCTTT. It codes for CAIKDGARHNTEAFF.